This passage covers 22 T cell receptor beta chains from one sample sequenced in a study of T cells in Graves' hyperthyroidism and ophthalmopathy. From RNA transcripts, TCR beta CDR3 regions were amplified. When the TCR CDR3 underwent first-round RT-PCR, the HTBI primer set was used. Each CDR3 protein gets one entry after TCRdb re-called the multiplex PCR reads with MiXCR. The sample consists of fewer than 650,000 distinct CDR3 sequences, 12% to 15% of them appearing once. Sequences were obtained from blood. These receptors were collected from a young woman with Graves' ophthalmopathy.

Ten or more counts support this clonotype. The V and J genes are TRBV12-3 or TRBV12-4 and TRBJ2-1, with 8 bases that match TRBD2. J lost 0 bases, V lost 4 bases, and 5 bases had no gene match. CDR3 size: 16 residues. The CDR3 loop reads CASSSRLASSYNEQFF. CDR3 nucleotides: TGTGCCAGCAGTTCAAGACTAGCGAGCTCCTACAATGAGCAGTTCTTC.

The V gene is TRBV9, the J gene TRBJ2-1, with D perhaps TRBD2 (6 bases). CDR1 SGDLS and CDR2 YYNGEE come from the germline V gene. The germline V and J ends were trimmed by 3 bases and 5 bases, with 18 bases remaining between them. This CDR3 region has 16 residues. The CDR3 reads CASSARGSAADNEQFF. The CDR3 DNA reads TGTGCCAGCAGCGCCCGGGGGTCGGCTGCCGACAATGAGCAGTTCTTC.

V usage is TRBV12-3 or TRBV12-4 and J usage is TRBJ1-1; TRBD1 is a possible D gene (6 bases). The CDR3 has 16 residues. V was cut by 5 bases and J by 1 base, with 17 bases left in between. CDR3 DNA sequence: TGTGCCAGCAGTGTTACTCCGGGACACCGGAACACTGAAGCTTTCTTT. It codes for CASSVTPGHRNTEAFF.

This clonotype was seen ten or more times. The rearrangement joins TRBV2 to TRBJ1-4; D gene ambiguous. Germline assignment: CDR1 SNHLY and CDR2 FYNNEI. The CDR3 extends over 12 amino acids. V gave up 6 bases and J gave up 8 bases, with 10 bases separating them. CDR3 protein: CASRPAGEKLFF. The CDR3 nucleotides read TGTGCCAGCAGGCCGGCCGGCGAAAAACTGTTTTTT.

Ten or more counts support this clonotype. The chain employs TRBV28 and TRBJ1-2; 9 bases are a match to TRBD1. The CDR3 loop spans 14 amino acids. V dropped 2 bases and J dropped 7; count of bases not matched to a gene: 5. Germline V gives CDR1 MDHEN, CDR2 SYDVKM. CDR3 sequence reads: CASSLTGTGLGYTF. The DNA for the CDR3 is TGTGCCAGCAGTTTAACCGGGACAGGGCTTGGCTACACCTTC.

J is TRBJ1-2 and V is TRBV29-1, with 7 positions matching TRBD1. The CDR3 spans 11 residues. V lost 3 bases to trimming and J lost 6 bases; unmatched junction nucleotides: 1. Germline loops: CDR1 SQVTM, CDR2 ANQGSEA. CDR3 in DNA: TGCAGCGTTGACAGGGGGGATGGCTACACCTTC. Encoded protein: CSVDRGDGYTF. Full variable domain (rest looked up from reference TRBV29-1 and TRBJ1-2): SAVISQKPSRDICQRGTSLTIQCQVDSQVTMMFWYRQQPGQSLTLIATANQGSEATYESGFVIDKFPISRPNLTFSTLTVSNMSPEDSSIYLCSVDRGDGYTFGSGTRLTVV.

The chain couples TRBV4-1 to TRBJ2-7; D might be TRBD1 (6 bases). Looked up from germline, CDR1 is MGHRA and CDR2 is YSYEKL. Trimming shortened V by 8 bases and J by 0 bases, and 17 bases separated the two germline ends. This CDR3 has 15 residues. CDR3 sequence (DNA): TGCGCCAGCCGGGCGATAGGCAGGGGCTCCTACGAGCAGTACTTC. Translating it yields CASRAIGRGSYEQYF.

This clonotype showed up many times. The chain couples TRBV10-3 to TRBJ2-1, with a weak D call TRBD1 (9 bases). The CDR3 is made up of 17 amino acids. Between the trimmed V and J ends, which lost 4 bases and 7 bases, there was a span of 23 bases. Germline CDR1 reads ENHRY; CDR2 reads SYGVKD. CDR3 amino acids: CAISGQGQGSGINEQFF. The CDR3 nucleotides read TGTGCCATCAGTGGGCAGGGACAGGGTAGCGGGATTAATGAGCAGTTCTTC.

This clonotype was observed many times. This rearrangement joins TRBV24-1 to TRBJ1-5; unclear D gene. Trimming removed 3 bases from V and 1 base from J, with 9 bases in between. Germline CDR1 is KGHDR and CDR2 is SFDVKD. The CDR3 covers 15 residues. In DNA form, the CDR3 reads TGTGCCACCAGTGATCCAGACATCAGCAATCAGCCCCAGCATTTT. Amino acids: CATSDPDISNQPQHF.

This clonotype has a count of ten or more. The chain carries TRBV12-5 and TRBJ2-2, with D unresolved. Between the trimmed V and J ends, which lost 3 bases and 0 bases, there was a span of 17 bases. The CDR3 contains 18 residues. In germline, CDR1 is LGHNT, CDR2 FRNRAP. DNA of the CDR3: TGTGCTAGTGGTTTAAGACTTTGGACCCCCGCGAACACCGGGGAGCTGTTTTTT. Its translation is CASGLRLWTPANTGELFF.

The sample holds many counts of this clonotype. This chain connects TRBV6-6 to TRBJ1-3; possibly TRBD1 for D (5 bases). CDR1 is MNHNY and CDR2 is SVGAGI in the germline V gene (reference sequence). CDR3 length: 15 residues. Trimming cost V 2 bases and J 3 bases, with 11 bases left between them. The CDR3 DNA follows: TGTGCCAGCAGTTACACGGATAGGGGTGGAAACACCATATATTTT. This encodes CASSYTDRGGNTIYF.

In this sample, this clonotype turned up a few times. The CDR3 is CASSPRRVAGVKETQYF. In DNA form, the CDR3 reads TGTGCCAGCAGCCCCCGAAGAGTAGCGGGAGTGAAGGAGACCCAGTACTTC. This chain links TRBV3-1 with TRBJ2-5, with 9 bases fitting TRBD2. This CDR3 comprises 17 residues. V was pared by 4 bases and J by 5 bases, with 14 bases of the junction left unmatched. Germline CDR1 and CDR2: LGHDT and YNNKEL (reference sequence).

The chain is built from TRBV11-2 and TRBJ2-5; tentative D call: TRBD2 (6 bases). The V end was cut by 1 base, the J end by 4 bases, with 19 bases between. The CDR3 is 17 amino acids. CDR1 is SGHAT and CDR2 is FQNNGV in the germline V gene. Here the CDR3 reads CASSLGQAGLARETQYF. CDR3 sequence (DNA): TGTGCCAGCAGCTTAGGCCAGGCGGGGCTAGCGAGAGAGACCCAGTACTTC.

This sequence joins TRBV30 and TRBJ2-1, with TRBD1 identical over 9 bases. Germline V gene data show CDR1 as GTSNPN and CDR2 as SVGIG (reference sequence). V shed 2 bases, J shed 7 bases, and the junction held 9 bases outside the gene matches. The CDR3 covers 15 residues. The CDR3 loop is CAWSSGQGGGNEQFF. The CDR3 DNA reads as TGTGCCTGGAGTTCGGGACAGGGAGGGGGGAATGAGCAGTTCTTC.

This clonotype has at least ten counts. The J gene is TRBJ2-5, the V gene TRBV12-5; D may be TRBD1 or TRBD2 (6 bases each). The CDR3 totals 15 residues. Germline V lookup: CDR1 LGHNT, CDR2 FRNRAP. V shed 5 bases and J shed 5 bases, with 18 bases lying between them. The CDR3 nucleotides read TGTGCTAGTGGTACCTTCCTCGGGGGCGAGGAGACCCAGTACTTC. Translating gives CASGTFLGGEETQYF.

This clonotype was picked up many times. The rearrangement joins TRBV20-1 to TRBJ2-5; 8 bases align to TRBD1. The CDR3 is made up of 14 amino acids. Losses at the gene ends were 3 bases for V and 0 bases for J; bases not matched to a gene: 3. Germline values: CDR1 DFQATT, CDR2 SNEGSKA (reference sequence). CDR3 amino acids: CSASDRGYQETQYF. CDR3 DNA sequence: TGCAGTGCTAGTGACAGGGGTTACCAAGAGACCCAGTACTTC.

This clonotype has a handful of counts. The chain joins TRBV9 to TRBJ2-2; a weak D match, TRBD1 (6 bases). The CDR3 runs to 14 residues. Germline V lookup: CDR1 SGDLS, CDR2 YYNGEE. The ends were cut back, 3 bases at V and 5 bases at J, with 11 bases in the middle. CDR3 loop: CASSEDRTTGELFF. The CDR3 DNA reads as TGTGCCAGCAGCGAGGACAGAACTACCGGGGAGCTGTTTTTT.

This clonotype was observed a handful of times. The rearrangement joins TRBV7-9 to TRBJ2-7; D gene uncertain. Germline V gene lookup returns CDR1 SEHNR and CDR2 FQNEAQ (reference sequence). This CDR3 contains 15 residues. The ends were cut back, 1 base at V and 2 bases at J, with 12 bases in the middle. CDR3 nucleotides: TGTGCCAGCAGCTTAGAACCCGCACGAACCTACGAGCAGTACTTC. It codes for CASSLEPARTYEQYF.

This chain links TRBV19 with TRBJ2-6; TRBD1 aligns across 11 bases. This CDR3 contains 19 residues. J was trimmed by 0 bases and V by 3 bases; bases with no gene match: 7. Germline V lookup: CDR1 LNHDA, CDR2 SQIVND (reference sequence). DNA for the CDR3: TGTGCCAGTAGTATGGGGGGGACAGGGGGACGCTCTGGGGCCAACGTCCTGACTTTC. Translation gives CASSMGGTGGRSGANVLTF.

The chain is built from TRBV7-3 and TRBJ2-3, with 10 nucleotides matching TRBD2. CDR1 is SGHTA and CDR2 is FQGTGA in the germline V gene. Trimming at V came to 5 bases and at J to 0 bases, leaving 5 bases not matched to a gene. There are 16 residues in the CDR3. CDR3 bases: TGTGCCAGCAGCCGAGGACTAGCGGAGAGCACAGATACGCAGTATTTT. It encodes CASSRGLAESTDTQYF.

This clonotype was seen many times. The chain employs TRBV6-2 or TRBV6-3 and TRBJ2-7; D not resolved. The CDR3 totals 18 residues. From germline, CDR1 is MNHEY and CDR2 SVGEGT. The V end lost 0 bases, the J end lost 7 bases, and 25 bases lay between the germline ends. Here the CDR3 reads CASSYSSWPDPTKKEQYF. The CDR3 DNA reads as TGTGCCAGCAGTTACTCGAGCTGGCCGGACCCTACAAAAAAAGAGCAGTACTTC.

Many counts were recorded for this clonotype. As DNA, the CDR3 is TGTGCCAGCAAACTCAACACCCAGTATTCACCCCTCCACTTT. This encodes CASKLNTQYSPLHF. The chain carries TRBV28 and TRBJ1-6; no firm D call. CDR3 length: 14 amino acids. V was cut by 7 bases and J by 8 bases, with 15 bases left in between. Germline CDR1 and CDR2: MDHEN and SYDVKM.